A selection of T cell receptor beta chains follows, all from one sample in a study of regulatory T cells in long-lasting Graves disease. TCRdb reanalysed the multiplex PCR reads using MiXCR and keeps one entry per CDR3 protein. The table shows some 240,000 distinct CDR3 sequences, with around 20% occurring only once. These data were also reused for a study on T cells in Graves' hyperthyroidism and ophthalmopathy.

The sample consisted of peripheral blood mononuclear cells (PBMCs), taken at new diagnosis, from a patient treated with antithyroid drugs. Receptors were obtained from a young woman with Graves disease. Both conserved end residues are part of each CDR3. A D gene is named only where the DNA matches it firmly. Some rows mark clone size as missing; the rest say once, few, many or name a class of expanded clone.

D gene: TRBD2
V gene: TRBV20-1
clone size: .
CDR3 length: 16
J gene: TRBJ2-1
CDR3 protein: CSASPTLAGGVNEQFF
CDR3 DNA: TGCAGTGCTAGCCCCACACTAGCGGGAGGGGTGAATGAGCAGTTCTTC

D gene: .
V gene: TRBV12-3/TRBV12-4
clone size: .
CDR3 length: 13
J gene: TRBJ2-7
CDR3 protein: CASTVAYGNEQYF
CDR3 DNA: TGTGCCAGCACCGTAGCGTACGGGAACGAGCAGTACTTC

D gene: .
V gene: TRBV7-2
clone size: many
CDR3 length: 14
J gene: TRBJ2-3
CDR3 protein: CASSLVGVRDTQYF
CDR3 DNA: TGTGCCAGCAGCTTAGTCGGGGTGAGGGATACGCAGTATTTT

D gene: TRBD2
V gene: TRBV19
clone size: .
CDR3 length: 13
J gene: TRBJ2-3
CDR3 protein: CASTASGSDTQYF
CDR3 DNA: TGTGCCAGTACGGCTAGCGGGAGCGATACGCAGTATTTT

D gene: TRBD2
V gene: TRBV5-1
clone size: many
CDR3 length: 16
J gene: TRBJ2-5
CDR3 protein: CASSLAIAGEQETQYF
CDR3 DNA: TGCGCCAGCAGCTTGGCTATAGCGGGAGAACAAGAGACCCAGTACTTC

D gene: TRBD2
V gene: TRBV12-3/TRBV12-4
clone size: many
CDR3 length: 16
J gene: TRBJ2-3
CDR3 protein: CASRAPLAGGTHTQYF
CDR3 DNA: TGTGCCAGCAGGGCCCCGCTAGCGGGGGGGACGCATACGCAGTATTTT

D gene: .
V gene: TRBV12-3/TRBV12-4
clone size: .
CDR3 length: 13
J gene: TRBJ1-2
CDR3 protein: CASSLQGSFGYTF
CDR3 DNA: TGTGCCAGCAGTTTACAGGGGAGTTTTGGCTACACCTTC

D gene: .
V gene: TRBV3-1
clone size: many
CDR3 length: 17
J gene: TRBJ2-3
CDR3 protein: CASSQGNWGLSTDTQYF
CDR3 DNA: TGTGCCAGCAGCCAAGGGAACTGGGGGCTAAGCACAGATACGCAGTATTTT

D gene: TRBD1
V gene: TRBV6-1
clone size: many
CDR3 length: 14
J gene: TRBJ2-2
CDR3 protein: CASESGQASGELFF
CDR3 DNA: TGTGCCAGCGAATCGGGACAGGCATCCGGGGAGCTGTTTTTT

D gene: .
V gene: TRBV19
clone size: many
CDR3 length: 15
J gene: TRBJ1-2
CDR3 protein: CASSMGQPGNYGYTF
CDR3 DNA: TGTGCCAGTAGTATGGGGCAGCCCGGAAACTATGGCTACACCTTC

D gene: .
V gene: TRBV12-3/TRBV12-4
clone size: .
CDR3 length: 11
J gene: TRBJ1-2
CDR3 protein: CASSRDPLYTF
CDR3 DNA: TGTGCCAGCAGTCGGGACCCCCTCTACACCTTC

D gene: .
V gene: TRBV19
clone size: few
CDR3 length: 15
J gene: TRBJ2-3
CDR3 protein: CASSIGQLSADTQYF
CDR3 DNA: TGTGCCAGTAGTATCGGCCAACTTAGCGCAGATACGCAGTATTTT

D gene: TRBD2
V gene: TRBV12-3/TRBV12-4
clone size: .
CDR3 length: 16
J gene: TRBJ2-1
CDR3 protein: CASSFLTSGGRNEQFF
CDR3 DNA: TGTGCCAGCAGTTTCTTGACTAGCGGGGGAAGAAATGAGCAGTTCTTC

D gene: .
V gene: TRBV10-3
clone size: many
CDR3 length: 13
J gene: TRBJ1-5
CDR3 protein: CAISESGDQPQHF
CDR3 DNA: TGTGCCATCAGTGAGTCAGGGGATCAGCCCCAGCATTTT

D gene: TRBD1
V gene: TRBV5-1
clone size: many
CDR3 length: 17
J gene: TRBJ1-1
CDR3 protein: CASSQEGAGQRNTEAFF
CDR3 DNA: TGCGCCAGCAGCCAGGAGGGGGCGGGACAGAGGAACACTGAAGCTTTCTTT

D gene: TRBD1
V gene: TRBV6-5
clone size: many
CDR3 length: 15
J gene: TRBJ1-2
CDR3 protein: CASSYSGTGEYGYTF
CDR3 DNA: TGTGCCAGCAGTTACTCTGGGACAGGGGAATACGGCTACACCTTC